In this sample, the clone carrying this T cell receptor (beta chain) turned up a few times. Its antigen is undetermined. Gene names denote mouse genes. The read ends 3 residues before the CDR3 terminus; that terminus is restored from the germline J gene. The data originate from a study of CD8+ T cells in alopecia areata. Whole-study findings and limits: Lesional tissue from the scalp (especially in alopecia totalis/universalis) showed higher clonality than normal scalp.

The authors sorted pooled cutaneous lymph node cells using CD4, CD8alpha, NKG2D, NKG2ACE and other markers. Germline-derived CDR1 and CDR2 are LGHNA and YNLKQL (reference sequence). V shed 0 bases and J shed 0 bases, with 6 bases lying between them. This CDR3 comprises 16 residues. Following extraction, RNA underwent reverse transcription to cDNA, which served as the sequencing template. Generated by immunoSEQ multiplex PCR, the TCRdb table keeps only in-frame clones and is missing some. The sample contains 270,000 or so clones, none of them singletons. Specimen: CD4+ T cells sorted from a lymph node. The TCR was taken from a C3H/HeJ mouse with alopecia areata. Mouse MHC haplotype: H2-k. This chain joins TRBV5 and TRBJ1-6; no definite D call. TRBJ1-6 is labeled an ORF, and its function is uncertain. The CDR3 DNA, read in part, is TGTGCCAGCAGCCAAGATTTGGGTTCCTATAATTCGCCC. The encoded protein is CASSQDLGSYNSP. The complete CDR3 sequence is CASSQDLGSYNSPLYF.